Below, 22 T cell receptor beta chains from the same sample are listed, as sequenced in a study of regulatory T cells in long-lasting Graves disease. Specified time point: persistent/refractory GD, antithyroid drugs over 5 years with positive TRAb. RNA extracted from PBMCs served as the sequencing template. CDR3-region Arm-PCR and iRepertoire HTBI primers produced the TCR beta libraries. TCRdb called the multiplex PCR reads again in MiXCR, with one record for every CDR3 protein. The sample contains 450,000 or so distinct CDR3 sequences, less than 25% of which appear only once. The sample consisted of peripheral blood mononuclear cells (PBMCs), taken when the disease was refractory, from a patient treated with antithyroid drugs. The receptors originated from a female donor with Graves disease.

In its sample, this clonotype was seen many times. V is TRBV2 and J is TRBJ2-7, with 11 nucleotides matching TRBD2. J was trimmed by 2 bases and V by 7 bases; bases with no gene match: 7. The CDR3 sequence is 15 residues long. Germline V CDR1 and CDR2: SNHLY, FYNNEI. The CDR3 region has the DNA TGTGCCAGCAACTTAGGACTAGCGGGTCCCTACGAGCAGTACTTC. Protein sequence: CASNLGLAGPYEQYF.

This clonotype was seen many times. CDR3 DNA sequence: TGCAGTGCTAGAGATCCCCGGGAACCCCAGTACTTC. Encoded protein: CSARDPREPQYF. This rearrangement joins TRBV20-1 to TRBJ2-4; D is perhaps TRBD2 (5 bases). This CDR3 spans 12 amino acids. CDR1 DFQATT and CDR2 SNEGSKA come from the germline V gene (reference sequence). Trimming removed 0 bases at V and 13 bases at J, with 13 bases between.

As to this clonotype: This sequence is one base from a far larger clone and is likely a read error. This sequence joins TRBV9 and TRBJ2-7, with 12 bases matching TRBD2. Gene TRBJ2-5 matches the end of the DNA better, so the J call may be wrong. Germline V gene lookup returns CDR1 SGDLS and CDR2 YYNGEE. CDR3 length: 17 amino acids. The CDR3 protein is CASSAGSLAGGVETQYF. CDR3 nucleotide sequence: TGTGCCAGCAGCGCAGGCTCACTAGCGGGAGGAGTGGAGACCCAGTACTTC.

This clonotype was seen just once. A much larger clone lies a single base off, so this may be a read error. The gene calls are TRBV27 and TRBJ1-5; possible D gene TRBD1, 5 bases. Germline V lookup: CDR1 MNHEY, CDR2 SMNVEV (reference sequence). CDR3 length equals 13 residues. V gave up 11 bases and J gave up 6 bases, with 17 bases separating them. CDR3 nucleotide sequence: TGTGCCGCAGCGGCGGGGGTAATTCAGCCCCAGCATTTT. Residues: CAAAAGVIQPQHF.

In this sample, this clonotype turned up many times. The CDR3 sequence: CSARDGGKETQYF. CDR3 bases: TGCAGTGCTAGAGATGGGGGGAAAGAGACCCAGTACTTC. The rearrangement links TRBV20-1 to TRBJ2-5; maybe TRBD2 (6 bases). V was trimmed by 0 bases and J by 3 bases, leaving 8 bases between them. CDR1 DFQATT and CDR2 SNEGSKA come from the germline V gene (reference sequence). The CDR3 is 13 amino acids.

The J gene is TRBJ2-7, the V gene TRBV28; TRBD1 aligns across 7 bases. Germline V gene sequence: CDR1 MDHEN, CDR2 SYDVKM. V shed 6 bases and J 2 bases; nucleotides not matched to a gene: 13. The CDR3 has 16 residues. The DNA for the CDR3 is TGTGCCAGCAGCCTCCATACAGGGGACCGAGCCTACGAGCAGTACTTC. This encodes CASSLHTGDRAYEQYF.

The CDR3 DNA sequence: TGTGCCAGCAGCATGGGGGGGCCGAAGACCCAGTACTTC. Translating gives CASSMGGPKTQYF. The V call is TRBV2, the J call TRBJ2-5, with D perhaps TRBD2 (7 bases). The V end was cut by 6 bases, the J end by 6 bases, with 14 bases between. The CDR3 loop spans 13 amino acids. Germline CDR1 is SNHLY and CDR2 is FYNNEI.

This clonotype occurred many times. This CDR3 reads CASSQGLGGNQPQHF. In nucleotides, the CDR3 is TGTGCCAGCAGCCAAGGGCTTGGGGGCAATCAGCCCCAGCATTTT. The chain combines TRBV3-1 with TRBJ1-5; D is undetermined. Germline V gene lookup returns CDR1 LGHDT and CDR2 YNNKEL (reference sequence). The CDR3 spans 15 residues. V was clipped by 1 base and J by 2 bases, with 9 bases between them.

V gene TRBV6-1 combines with J gene TRBJ2-7; the D gene is possibly TRBD2 (5 bases). This CDR3 comprises 13 residues. Germline loops: CDR1 MNHNS, CDR2 SASEGT. Trimming took 7 bases from V and 4 from J, leaving 14 bases between them. CDR3 residues: CASTPSAGYEQYF. DNA for the CDR3: TGTGCCAGCACCCCCTCTGCGGGTTACGAGCAGTACTTC.

This clonotype has a count of ten or more. This chain uses TRBV28 with TRBJ2-4; TRBD1 aligns across 7 bases. Germline V gene sequence: CDR1 MDHEN, CDR2 SYDVKM. Trimming at V came to 7 bases and at J to 3 bases, leaving 15 bases not matched to a gene. This CDR3 contains 17 residues. This CDR3 is CASIPETGKVGKNIQYF. The CDR3 DNA sequence: TGTGCCAGCATCCCAGAGACAGGGAAAGTGGGCAAAAACATTCAGTACTTC.

This clonotype was recorded many times. This chain joins TRBV7-9 and TRBJ2-7; D is ambiguous. Trimming pared 1 base from V and 3 bases from J, leaving 7 bases between. The CDR3 is made up of 13 amino acids. Looked up from germline, CDR1 is SEHNR and CDR2 is FQNEAQ (reference sequence). The CDR3 coding sequence is TGTGCCAGCAGCTTAGTGCTGCGCTACGAGCAGTACTTC. Its translation: CASSLVLRYEQYF.

About this clonotype: A much larger clone differs from this one at a single base, so this may be a read error. The chain uses TRBV20-1 and TRBJ1-4, with 7 nucleotides matching TRBD1. The V and J ends lost 3 bases and 5 bases, in that order; junction bases with no gene match: 9. There are 15 residues in the CDR3. The germline gives CDR1 DFQATT, CDR2 SNEGSKA (reference sequence). The DNA for the CDR3 is TGCAGTGCTAGCAGGTTACAGGGGTTGAATGAAAAACTGTTTTTT. Translated: CSASRLQGLNEKLFF.

Worth noting for this clonotype: A single base separates this from a much larger clone, so it may be a read error. The V gene is TRBV6-2 or TRBV6-3, the J gene TRBJ2-5; 10 nucleotides line up with TRBD2. The CDR3 is made up of 15 amino acids. Germline assignment: CDR1 MNHEY and CDR2 SVGEGT. In DNA form, the CDR3 reads TGTGTCAGCAGTTACGGACTAGCGGCAAGAGAGACCCAGTACTTC. Amino acid sequence: CVSSYGLAARETQYF.

Ten or more counts support this clonotype. This chain links TRBV2 with TRBJ2-2, with D possibly being TRBD2 (6 bases). The CDR3 spans 15 residues. V lost 6 bases to trimming and J lost 1 base, with 12 bases between them. Germline loops: CDR1 SNHLY, CDR2 FYNNEI. The CDR3, as DNA: TGTGCCAGCAGGAAGGGGACTCGGAACACCGGGGAGCTGTTTTTT. Its protein is CASRKGTRNTGELFF.

This clonotype was seen at least ten times. The chain carries TRBV7-2 and TRBJ1-3, with D possibly TRBD1 on 5 matching bases. This CDR3 is 17 amino acids long. Trimming took 1 base from V and 1 from J, leaving 14 bases between them. The germline gives CDR1 SGHTA, CDR2 FQGNSA. The CDR3, as DNA: TGTGCCAGCAGCTTAGTTGGGACCCGAACATCTGGAAACACCATATATTTT. Translated: CASSLVGTRTSGNTIYF.

The chain is built from TRBV28 and TRBJ1-5; TRBD1 matches 7 bases. Trimming took 3 bases from V and 0 from J; bases not matched to a gene: 5. Germline V gives CDR1 MDHEN, CDR2 SYDVKM. This CDR3 comprises 16 residues. CDR3 residues: CASSFPQGLSNQPQHF. In nucleotides, the CDR3 is TGTGCCAGCAGTTTTCCACAGGGGCTTAGCAATCAGCCCCAGCATTTT.

This clonotype was found a few times. The V call is TRBV20-1, the J call TRBJ2-7; 9 bases are shared with TRBD2. The V gene end was trimmed by 5 bases and the J gene end by 4 bases; junction bases not matched to a gene: 15. CDR1 is DFQATT and CDR2 is SNEGSKA in the germline V gene (reference sequence). CDR3 size: 16 residues. This CDR3 is CSAPRGSGRLWYEQYF. The CDR3, as DNA: TGCAGTGCTCCCCGAGGGAGCGGGAGGCTTTGGTACGAGCAGTACTTC.

In the case of this clonotype: The conserved closing phenylalanine or tryptophan is absent in this CDR3, likely reflecting a read error. The chain carries TRBV14 and TRBJ2-4, with no clear D. V was trimmed by 4 bases and J by 0 bases, leaving 19 bases between them. This CDR3 spans 18 amino acids. CDR1 is SGHDN and CDR2 is FVKESK in the germline V gene. The CDR3: CASSLPSATGLAKNIQYL. DNA of the CDR3: TGTGCCAGCAGCCTTCCCTCTGCGACTGGATTAGCCAAAAACATTCAGTACCTC.

This clonotype was recorded at least ten times. The chain combines TRBV28 with TRBJ1-6; no clear D. This CDR3 has 16 amino acids. Germline lookup yields CDR1 MDHEN and CDR2 SYDVKM. Trimming removed 8 bases at V and 8 bases at J, with 22 bases between. CDR3 in amino acids: CASVSPRAPWDSPLHF. For the CDR3, the DNA is TGTGCCAGCGTATCCCCCCGGGCACCTTGGGATTCACCCCTCCACTTT.

Of note for this clonotype: Since a much larger clone is just one base distant, this may be a read error. This rearrangement joins TRBV6-1 to TRBJ1-1; no clear D. Trimming took off 8 bases at V and 1 base at J, with 5 bases between the two ends. The CDR3 sequence is 11 residues long. The V gene's germline CDR1 is MNHNS and CDR2 SASEGT. The CDR3 region has the DNA TGTGCCAGCGCGGCGAACACTGAAGCTTTCTTT. This encodes CASAANTEAFF.

This clonotype was counted at least ten times. The rearrangement uses TRBV6-1 and TRBJ2-5; no firm D call. This CDR3 has 12 amino acids. Germline V lookup: CDR1 MNHNS, CDR2 SASEGT. Trimming shortened V by 6 bases and J by 3 bases, and 8 bases separated the two germline ends. As DNA, the CDR3 is TGTGCCAGCAGCCAGGTGAAAGAGACCCAGTACTTC. Its protein is CASSQVKETQYF.

This clonotype was detected only a few times. This chain links TRBV30 with TRBJ2-5; D might be TRBD1 or TRBD2, each matching 5 bases. There are 14 residues in the CDR3. V lost 1 base to trimming and J lost 1 base, with 10 bases between them. The V gene's germline CDR1 is GTSNPN and CDR2 SVGIG (reference sequence). The CDR3 spells CAWSGQGAQETQYF. Here the CDR3 DNA reads TGTGCCTGGAGTGGGCAGGGAGCCCAAGAGACCCAGTACTTC.